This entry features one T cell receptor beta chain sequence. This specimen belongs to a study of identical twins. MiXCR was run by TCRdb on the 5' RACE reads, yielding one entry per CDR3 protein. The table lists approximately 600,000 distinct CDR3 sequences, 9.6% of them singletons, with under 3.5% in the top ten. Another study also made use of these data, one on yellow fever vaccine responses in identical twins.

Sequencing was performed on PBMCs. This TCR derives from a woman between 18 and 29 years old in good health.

The DNA for the CDR3 is TGTGCCAGCAGCCCGACAGGGGGTTGGCAAGAGACCCAGTACTTC. Amino acid sequence: CASSPTGGWQETQYF. The rearrangement links TRBV4-2 to TRBJ2-5; 9 positions agree with TRBD1. Germline V lookup: CDR1 LGHNA, CDR2 YNFKEQ. The V gene end was trimmed by 4 bases and the J gene end by 2 bases; junction bases not matched to a gene: 5. This CDR3 is built from 15 residues.